These T cell receptor beta chains were read from a single sample in a study of shared clonotypes between healthy human individuals. Assay: immunoSEQ multiplex PCR; the TCRdb copy retains only in-frame clones and omits some. The table includes 1,400,000 or so clones, approximately 98.5% detected once. The sequencing input was naive CD4+ T cells sorted from blood. The receptors were sampled from a man aged 30-40 years in good health. CDR3s include the opening cysteine and the closing phenylalanine or tryptophan. A D gene is named only where the DNA matches it firmly. Expanded clones get a size class; other rows say once, few or many, or leave the size out.

DNA	CDR3	V	D	J	size
TGTGCCAGCAATAGGGAGGATGCCGAGCAGTACTTC	CASNREDAEQYF	TRBV28	.	TRBJ2-7	once
TGTGCCAGCAGGAGACAGGGGTGGAGGCAGGTCACTGAAGCTTTCTTT	CASRRQGWRQVTEAFF	TRBV7-4	TRBD1	TRBJ1-1	.
TGTGCCAGCAGCGGGGGTTCGGGTACCCTCGGAACCTACGAGCAGTACTTC	CASSGGSGTLGTYEQYF	TRBV9	.	TRBJ2-7	.
TGCAGCGTAATTGCAACTAATGAAAAACTGTTTTTT	CSVIATNEKLFF	TRBV29-1	.	TRBJ1-4	.
TGTGCCCGGGGCAGGGAGGACTATGGCTACACCTTC	CARGREDYGYTF	TRBV2	.	TRBJ1-2	once
TGCGCCAGCAGCCCCCGGGGACAGGACTCCTACGAGCAGTACTTC	CASSPRGQDSYEQYF	TRBV5-1	TRBD1	TRBJ2-7	.
TGTGCCAGCAGTTTATCAAGTTTCATGAACACTGAAGCTTTCTTT	CASSLSSFMNTEAFF	TRBV28	.	TRBJ1-1	few
TGCGCCAGCAGCTTGGTTTGGGGACTAGCCCTCAATGAGCAGTTCTTC	CASSLVWGLALNEQFF	TRBV5-1	TRBD2	TRBJ2-1	.
TGCGCCAGCAGCTTGGCCTCTACTAGCACAGATACGCAGTATTTT	CASSLASTSTDTQYF	TRBV5-1	.	TRBJ2-3	.
TGTGCCAGCAGCTTAGACCCCTTCGGGGTGCAGTACTTC	CASSLDPFGVQYF	TRBV11-3	.	TRBJ2-7	.
TGTGCCAGCTCGGACAGGGACCTTTCCGGGGAGCTGTTTTTT	CASSDRDLSGELFF	TRBV19	TRBD1	TRBJ2-2	once
TGTGCCAGCAGCTTAGGGGAGGCGGGCTATGGCTACACCTTC	CASSLGEAGYGYTF	TRBV7-2	.	TRBJ1-2	once
TGTGCCAGTTCCAGGGACAGGGGAGCTTATAGCAATCAGCCCCAGCATTTT	CASSRDRGAYSNQPQHF	TRBV18	TRBD1	TRBJ1-5	.
TGTGCTAGTGGAATCGGGGGGAGGGAAGAGACCCAGTACTTC	CASGIGGREETQYF	TRBV12-5	TRBD2	TRBJ2-5	once
TGCGCCAGCAGCGCCTCCTCCGGGACCTCCGGCGAGCAGTACTTC	CASSASSGTSGEQYF	TRBV5-1	.	TRBJ2-7	.
TGTGCCAGCAGCCCGACCCTTGTCACAGATACGCAGTATTTT	CASSPTLVTDTQYF	TRBV7-6	.	TRBJ2-3	.
TGTGCCAGCAGTGCGGCGGACAGAATGTTGGCTGTCTTC	CASSAADRMLAVF	TRBV6-1	.	TRBJ2-4	.
TGTGCCAGCAGCTTGGGGCTAGCGGGAGCCAATGAGCAGTTCTTC	CASSLGLAGANEQFF	TRBV5-4	TRBD2	TRBJ2-1	.
TGTGCCAGCACCCCGAAAGCGGGAGGGAATTCTGGTACGCAGTATTTT	CASTPKAGGNSGTQYF	TRBV7-2	TRBD2	TRBJ2-3	.
TGTGCCAGCAGCTTGGAGGGCAGGGTTGGCTATGGCTACACCTTC	CASSLEGRVGYGYTF	TRBV5-4	.	TRBJ1-2	.
TGTGCCAGTGGGGGGTCAACTAGCGGGAGTTTGGAGACCCAGTACTTC	CASGGSTSGSLETQYF	TRBV19	TRBD2	TRBJ2-5	.
TGTGCCAGCAGCTTATTCGGGGGTTGGCGGGACTCCTACGAGCAGTACTTC	CASSLFGGWRDSYEQYF	TRBV7-8	.	TRBJ2-7	.
TGTGCCAGCAGAGCCGGGACCTCGGGCACCGGGGAGCTGTTTTTT	CASRAGTSGTGELFF	TRBV6-1	.	TRBJ2-2	.
TGTGCCATCAGTGAGTCCACATACACCGAAGCTTTCTTT	CAISESTYTEAFF	TRBV10-3	.	TRBJ1-1	.
TGTGCCAGCTCACCACCCGGACAGGGGATAGGGTACGAGCAGTACTTC	CASSPPGQGIGYEQYF	TRBV18	TRBD1	TRBJ2-7	.
TGTGCCAGCAGTTTCTCACCGGGACAGGGGGCGTCTGGGGCCAACGTCCTGACTTTC	CASSFSPGQGASGANVLTF	TRBV28	TRBD1	TRBJ2-6	once
TGTGCCAGCAGTTACGACGCGGGAGGAGGCTCCGAGCAGTACTTC	CASSYDAGGGSEQYF	TRBV6-5	TRBD2	TRBJ2-7	once
TGTGCCAGCTCACCGTCGGTTGGCACTGAAGCTTTCTTT	CASSPSVGTEAFF	TRBV18	.	TRBJ1-1	.
TGTGCCAGCAGCGGCCTTGGGGCGGGGGAGCTGTTTTTT	CASSGLGAGELFF	TRBV9	.	TRBJ2-2	.
TGTGCCAGCTCACCACGCGCCAGGGCTAATTACAATGAGCAGTTCTTC	CASSPRARANYNEQFF	TRBV18	.	TRBJ2-1	.
TGTGCCAGCAGCTTAGGTACCCAGGCCCACTCCTACGAGCAGTACTTC	CASSLGTQAHSYEQYF	TRBV7-6	.	TRBJ2-7	.
TGTGCCAGCAGTGCTCAAGAGACCCAGTACTTC	CASSAQETQYF	TRBV25-1	.	TRBJ2-5	.
TGTGCCAGCAGCTTAGGGGCAGGGGGCATTTACAATGAGCAGTTCTTC	CASSLGAGGIYNEQFF	TRBV7-6	TRBD1	TRBJ2-1	.
TGTGCCTGGAGTTTACCGGGACAGACTGCACCCAACTATGGCTACACCTTC	CAWSLPGQTAPNYGYTF	TRBV30	TRBD1	TRBJ1-2	.
TGCCTCCTTTATACGCAGTATTTT	CLLYTQYF	TRBV29-1	.	TRBJ2-3	.
TGTGCCACCAGCAGAGATTTAGGGGATGAGCAGTTCTTC	CATSRDLGDEQFF	TRBV15	.	TRBJ2-1	.
TGCGCCAGCAGCCAATGGGTGGGGGGTAACTATGGCTACACCTTC	CASSQWVGGNYGYTF	TRBV4-1	.	TRBJ1-2	.
TGTGCCAGCAGTTACTCGAGGAGCTCTGGAAACACCATATATTTT	CASSYSRSSGNTIYF	TRBV6-5	.	TRBJ1-3	.
TGTGCCAGCAGCTTACAGCCGATGGAACAAGAGACCCAGTACTTC	CASSLQPMEQETQYF	TRBV7-9	.	TRBJ2-5	.
TGTGCCAGCTCAGAGAGCGGGAGGGCCGCGAACACCGGGGAGCTGTTTTTT	CASSESGRAANTGELFF	TRBV18	TRBD2	TRBJ2-2	.
TGTGCCTGGAGTGTGAGCGGCGGGGAGACCCAGTACTTC	CAWSVSGGETQYF	TRBV30	.	TRBJ2-5	.
TGTGCCAGCAGCCCCTTCCGGACAGGGTCAATCCCAGATACGCAGTATTTT	CASSPFRTGSIPDTQYF	TRBV5-5	TRBD1	TRBJ2-3	.
TGTGCCAGCAGCTCCGGGAGAAGCGGGAGTAACCCCTACGAGCAGTACTTC	CASSSGRSGSNPYEQYF	TRBV5-6	TRBD2	TRBJ2-7	.
TGTGCCAGCAGTGAAACTAGCGGGGGGGGCACAGATACGCAGTATTTT	CASSETSGGGTDTQYF	TRBV25-1	TRBD2	TRBJ2-3	.
TGTGCCAGCACTCGGGGGGCGCGTGGCACTGAAGCTTTCTTT	CASTRGARGTEAFF	TRBV6-5	.	TRBJ1-1	once
TGTGCCAGCAGCTTAATTTACGAACAGGCCACTGGGTTCTCCTACGAGCAGTACTTC	CASSLIYEQATGFSYEQYF	TRBV7-8	.	TRBJ2-7	.
TGTGCCAGCAGCTTAGATCCGGAAGGCATTCAGTACTTC	CASSLDPEGIQYF	TRBV11-3	.	TRBJ2-4	once
TGTGCCAGCAGCCGGGACAGGGAGAAACTGTTTTTT	CASSRDREKLFF	TRBV5-6	TRBD1	TRBJ1-4	.
TGTGCCAGCAGCTTGGCCCTGAGGCAGTCTTACAATGAGCAGTTCTTC	CASSLALRQSYNEQFF	TRBV5-5	.	TRBJ2-1	.
TGTGCCAGCAGCTCGGCGGGGGCCTACGAGCAGTACTTC	CASSSAGAYEQYF	TRBV7-2	TRBD2	TRBJ2-7	.
TGCGCCAGCAGCCTTACAGGGAACACTGAAGCTTTCTTT	CASSLTGNTEAFF	TRBV5-1	.	TRBJ1-1	.
TGTGCCAGCACCGGACTAGCGGGAGATCCCGTCAATGAGCAGTTCTTC	CASTGLAGDPVNEQFF	TRBV2	TRBD2	TRBJ2-1	.
TGTGCCGTTACAGGGGGGGACGAGCAGTACTTC	CAVTGGDEQYF	TRBV10-3	.	TRBJ2-7	.
TGTGCCAGCACTCAAGCCTTAGGACAGGGGGACAACGAGCAGTACTTC	CASTQALGQGDNEQYF	TRBV18	TRBD1	TRBJ2-7	once
TGTGCCAGCAGTTCGATAGACCTTCTCCCCGAAGAGACCCAGTACTTC	CASSSIDLLPEETQYF	TRBV2	.	TRBJ2-5	.
TGCGCCAGCAGCTTGGAGAGCACGCGGACCTACAATGAGCAGTTCTTC	CASSLESTRTYNEQFF	TRBV5-1	.	TRBJ2-1	.
TGTGCCAGCAGTTGGATCAATGAGCAGTTCTTC	CASSWINEQFF	TRBV27	.	TRBJ2-1	.